The rows below give T cell receptor beta chains drawn from one sample of a study of blood T cell repertoires in COVID-19. Measured with immunoSEQ multiplex PCR; TCRdb has only the in-frame clones, and not every one. The data show 130,000 or so clones, with 87% seen just once and around 2.3% held by the top ten. The sample was peripheral blood. The receptors stem from a man aged 45-60 years with active COVID-19. Each CDR3 is given with its conserved first and last residue. Each record gives: V gene, J gene, D gene, clone size, CDR3 DNA, CDR3 protein. A D gene is named only where the DNA matches it firmly. The listing skips clone size in some rows; elsewhere it reads once, few, many or a size class.

V: TRBV29-1
J: TRBJ1-2
D: TRBD1
size: -
DNA: TGCAGCGTTGGGACAGGGCCTCGTCGGGGCTACACCTTC
CDR3: CSVGTGPRRGYTF

V: TRBV7-9
J: TRBJ1-1
D: TRBD1
size: -
DNA: TGTGCCACGAAACAGGGGCCCACTGAAGCTTTCTTT
CDR3: CATKQGPTEAFF

V: TRBV5-1
J: TRBJ2-6
D: TRBD2
size: -
DNA: TGCGCCAGCAGCTTGGAGCGGGGAGGATCTGGGGCCAACGTCCTGACTTTC
CDR3: CASSLERGGSGANVLTF

V: TRBV18
J: TRBJ1-2
D: TRBD1
size: -
DNA: TGTGCCAGCTCACCAGAGGGGGCTCGCGGCTACACCTTC
CDR3: CASSPEGARGYTF

V: TRBV4-2
J: TRBJ2-3
D: -
size: -
DNA: TGTGCCAGCAGGCCCGGCGGGGCGGGGTCCACAGATACGCAGTATTTT
CDR3: CASRPGGAGSTDTQYF

V: TRBV5-1
J: TRBJ2-5
D: TRBD1
size: -
DNA: TGCGCCAGCAGCCCGGAGAGAGGGGACAGGGAGACCCAGTACTTC
CDR3: CASSPERGDRETQYF

V: TRBV2
J: TRBJ2-3
D: TRBD2
size: -
DNA: TGTGCCAGCAGTTCTTCTAGCGGGGGGGCTGGCACAGATACGCAGTATTTT
CDR3: CASSSSSGGAGTDTQYF

V: TRBV25-1
J: TRBJ2-2
D: -
size: -
DNA: TGTGCCAGCAGTCGGGGATCCGGCCGGAACACCGGGGAGCTGTTTTTT
CDR3: CASSRGSGRNTGELFF

V: TRBV18
J: TRBJ1-3
D: TRBD1
size: -
DNA: TGTGCCAGCTCACCACAGACGACAGGGACTGGAAACACCATATATTTT
CDR3: CASSPQTTGTGNTIYF

V: TRBV4-3
J: TRBJ1-4
D: -
size: -
DNA: TGCGCCAGCAGCCAAGAGGTACGGGAAAAACTGTTTTTT
CDR3: CASSQEVREKLFF

V: TRBV19
J: TRBJ2-6
D: TRBD1
size: -
DNA: TGTGCCAGTAGTTCCTGGACAGGGGGACCCTCTGGGGCCAACGTCCTGACTTTC
CDR3: CASSSWTGGPSGANVLTF

V: TRBV19
J: TRBJ1-1
D: -
size: -
DNA: TGTGCCAGTAGAGATGCTGTCCCAGCTGAAGCTTTCTTT
CDR3: CASRDAVPAEAFF

V: TRBV27
J: TRBJ2-1
D: TRBD2
size: -
DNA: TGTGCCAGCAGTTTAAGACTAGCGGGGCAGAAAGTATACAATGAGCAGTTCTTC
CDR3: CASSLRLAGQKVYNEQFF

V: TRBV7-9
J: TRBJ1-2
D: TRBD1
size: -
DNA: TGTGCCAGCAGCTATGACAGGGCATATAACTATGGCTACACCTTC
CDR3: CASSYDRAYNYGYTF

V: TRBV7-8
J: TRBJ2-3
D: -
size: once
DNA: TGTGCCAGCAGCGAGCCGTCAGATACGCAGTATTTT
CDR3: CASSEPSDTQYF

V: TRBV18
J: TRBJ1-3
D: -
size: -
DNA: TGTGCCAGCTCACCAGACGGGAACTCTGGAAACACCATATATTTT
CDR3: CASSPDGNSGNTIYF

V: TRBV7-2
J: TRBJ1-2
D: TRBD1
size: -
DNA: TGTGCCAGCAGCTTGGGACAGGTTAACTATGGCTACACCTTC
CDR3: CASSLGQVNYGYTF

V: TRBV12-3/TRBV12-4
J: TRBJ2-1
D: -
size: -
DNA: TGTGCCAGCAGTTCCGGGGTGGTAGAGGGGTTCTTC
CDR3: CASSSGVVEGFF

V: TRBV7-8
J: TRBJ2-7
D: -
size: once
DNA: TGTGCCAGCAGCCCAGAGGTTTCCTACGAGCAGTACTTC
CDR3: CASSPEVSYEQYF

V: TRBV6-6
J: TRBJ2-3
D: TRBD2
size: -
DNA: TGTGCCAGCAGTTACTCTAGCGGGGGGGCCCATACGCAGTATTTT
CDR3: CASSYSSGGAHTQYF

V: TRBV6-5
J: TRBJ1-2
D: -
size: -
DNA: TGTGCCAGCAGTTACACAAGGGGGGGCTATGGCTACACCTTC
CDR3: CASSYTRGGYGYTF

V: TRBV7-9
J: TRBJ1-1
D: -
size: -
DNA: TGTGCCAGCAGCCCAGGGGCCACTGAAGCTTTCTTT
CDR3: CASSPGATEAFF

V: TRBV7-2
J: TRBJ2-5
D: TRBD2
size: -
DNA: TGTGCCAGCAGCTTAAAACTAGCGGGGGTTGAGACCCAGTACTTC
CDR3: CASSLKLAGVETQYF

V: TRBV12-3/TRBV12-4
J: TRBJ1-2
D: -
size: -
DNA: TGTGCCAGCAGGAAAATTCAGGGTGGCTACACCTTC
CDR3: CASRKIQGGYTF

V: TRBV19
J: TRBJ1-4
D: TRBD1
size: -
DNA: TGTGCCAGTAGTATAGGACAGGGTTGGGGTAATGAAAAACTGTTTTTT
CDR3: CASSIGQGWGNEKLFF

V: TRBV6-5
J: TRBJ1-1
D: TRBD1
size: -
DNA: TGTGCCAGCAGTTACTCGACAGGGGCCACTGAAGCTTTCTTT
CDR3: CASSYSTGATEAFF